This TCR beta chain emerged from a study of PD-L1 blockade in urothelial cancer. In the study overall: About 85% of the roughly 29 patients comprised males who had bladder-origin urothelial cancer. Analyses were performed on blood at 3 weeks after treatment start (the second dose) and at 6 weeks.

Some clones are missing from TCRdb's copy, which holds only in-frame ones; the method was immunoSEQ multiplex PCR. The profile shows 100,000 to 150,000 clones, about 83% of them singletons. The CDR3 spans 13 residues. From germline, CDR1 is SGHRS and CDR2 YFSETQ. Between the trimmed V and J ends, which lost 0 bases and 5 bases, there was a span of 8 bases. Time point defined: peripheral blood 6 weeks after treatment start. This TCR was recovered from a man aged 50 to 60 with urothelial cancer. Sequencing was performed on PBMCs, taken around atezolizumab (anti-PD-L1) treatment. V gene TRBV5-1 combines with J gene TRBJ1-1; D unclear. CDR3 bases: TGCGCCAGCAGCTTGGAAGTCTATACTGAAGCTTTCTTT. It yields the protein CASSLEVYTEAFF.